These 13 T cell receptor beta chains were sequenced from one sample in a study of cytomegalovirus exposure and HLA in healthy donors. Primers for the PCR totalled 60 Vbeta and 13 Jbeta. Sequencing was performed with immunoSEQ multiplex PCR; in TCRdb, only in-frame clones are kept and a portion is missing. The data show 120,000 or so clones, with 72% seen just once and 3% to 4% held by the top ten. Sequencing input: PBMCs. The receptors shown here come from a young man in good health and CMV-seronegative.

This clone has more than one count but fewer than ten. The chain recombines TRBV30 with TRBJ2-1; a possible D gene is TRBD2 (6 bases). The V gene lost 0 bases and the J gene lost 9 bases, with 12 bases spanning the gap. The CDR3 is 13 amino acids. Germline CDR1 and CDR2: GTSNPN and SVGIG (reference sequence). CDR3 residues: CAWSVGGVSEQFF. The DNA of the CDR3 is TGTGCCTGGAGTGTAGGCGGGGTGAGTGAGCAGTTCTTC.

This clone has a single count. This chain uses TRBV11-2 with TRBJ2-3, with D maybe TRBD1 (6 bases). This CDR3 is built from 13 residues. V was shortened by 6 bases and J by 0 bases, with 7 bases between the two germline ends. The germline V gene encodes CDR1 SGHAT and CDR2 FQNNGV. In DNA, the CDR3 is TGTGCCAGCAGGGGGGCTAGCACAGATACGCAGTATTTT. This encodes CASRGASTDTQYF. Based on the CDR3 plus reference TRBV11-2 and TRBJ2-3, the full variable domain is EAGVAQSPRYKIIEKRQSVAFWCNPISGHATLYWYQQILGQGPKLLIQFQNNGVVDDSQLPKDRFSAERLKGVDSTLKIQPAKLEDSAVYLCASRGASTDTQYFGPGTRLTVL.

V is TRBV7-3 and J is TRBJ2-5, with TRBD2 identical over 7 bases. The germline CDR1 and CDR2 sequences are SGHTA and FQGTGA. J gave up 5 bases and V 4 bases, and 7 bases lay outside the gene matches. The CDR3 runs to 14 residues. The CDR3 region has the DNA TGTGCCAGCAGCTCAACGGGGGGTTTTGAGACCCAGTACTTC. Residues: CASSSTGGFETQYF.

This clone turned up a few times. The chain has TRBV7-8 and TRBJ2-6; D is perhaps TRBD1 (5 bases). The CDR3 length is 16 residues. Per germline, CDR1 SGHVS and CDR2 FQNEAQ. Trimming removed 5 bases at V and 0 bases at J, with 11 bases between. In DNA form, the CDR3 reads TGTGCCAGCAGCCGTCGACAGTCCTCTGGGGCCAACGTCCTGACTTTC. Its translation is CASSRRQSSGANVLTF.

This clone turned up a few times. The CDR3 DNA reads TGTGCCAGCAGCTTTGCCCTGGCGGGGGGCACAGATACGCAGTATTTT. It specifies CASSFALAGGTDTQYF. This rearrangement joins TRBV11-2 to TRBJ2-3; 7 bases are shared with TRBD2. The CDR3 runs 16 residues. CDR1 and CDR2 from the germline V gene are SGHAT and FQNNGV. J lost 1 base, V lost 3 bases, and 7 bases had no gene match. The whole variable domain, filled in from reference TRBV11-2 and TRBJ2-3, reads EAGVAQSPRYKIIEKRQSVAFWCNPISGHATLYWYQQILGQGPKLLIQFQNNGVVDDSQLPKDRFSAERLKGVDSTLKIQPAKLEDSAVYLCASSFALAGGTDTQYFGPGTRLTVL.

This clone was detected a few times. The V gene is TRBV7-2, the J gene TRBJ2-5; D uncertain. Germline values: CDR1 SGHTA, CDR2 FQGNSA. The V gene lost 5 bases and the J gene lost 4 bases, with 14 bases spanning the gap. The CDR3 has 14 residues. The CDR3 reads CASSLVSSSETQYF. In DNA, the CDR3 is TGTGCCAGCAGCCTAGTTTCTTCCTCAGAGACCCAGTACTTC.

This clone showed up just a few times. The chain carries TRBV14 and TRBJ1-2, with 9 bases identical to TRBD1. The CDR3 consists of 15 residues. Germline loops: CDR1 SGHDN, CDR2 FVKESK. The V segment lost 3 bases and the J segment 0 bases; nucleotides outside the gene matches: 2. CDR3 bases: TGTGCCAGCAGCCACAACAGGGGGCCTAACTATGGCTACACCTTC. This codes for CASSHNRGPNYGYTF.

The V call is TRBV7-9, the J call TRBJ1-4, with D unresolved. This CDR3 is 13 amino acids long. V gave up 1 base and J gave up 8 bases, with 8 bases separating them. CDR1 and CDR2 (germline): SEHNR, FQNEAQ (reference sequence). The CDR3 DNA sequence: TGTGCCAGCAGCTTAGTAAGCACGGAAAAACTGTTTTTT. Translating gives CASSLVSTEKLFF.

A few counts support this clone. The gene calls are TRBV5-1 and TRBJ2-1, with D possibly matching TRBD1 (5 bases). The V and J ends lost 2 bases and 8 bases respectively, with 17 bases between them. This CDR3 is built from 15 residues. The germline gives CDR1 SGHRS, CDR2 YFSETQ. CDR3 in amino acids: CASSLKIQGMDEQFF. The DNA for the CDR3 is TGCGCCAGCAGCTTAAAAATTCAGGGTATGGATGAGCAGTTCTTC.

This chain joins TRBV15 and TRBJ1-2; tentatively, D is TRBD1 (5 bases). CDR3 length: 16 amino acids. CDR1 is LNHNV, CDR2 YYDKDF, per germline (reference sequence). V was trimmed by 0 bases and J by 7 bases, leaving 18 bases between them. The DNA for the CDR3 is TGTGCCACCAGCAGAGATGGTCAGGGCTCGTTCTTTGGCTACACCTTC. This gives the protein CATSRDGQGSFFGYTF.

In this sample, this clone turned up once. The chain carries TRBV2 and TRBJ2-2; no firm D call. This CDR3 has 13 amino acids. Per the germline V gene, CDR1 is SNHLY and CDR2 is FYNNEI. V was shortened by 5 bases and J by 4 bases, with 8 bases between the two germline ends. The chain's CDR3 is CASSFAFTGELFF. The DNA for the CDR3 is TGTGCCAGCAGTTTCGCGTTCACCGGGGAGCTGTTTTTT.

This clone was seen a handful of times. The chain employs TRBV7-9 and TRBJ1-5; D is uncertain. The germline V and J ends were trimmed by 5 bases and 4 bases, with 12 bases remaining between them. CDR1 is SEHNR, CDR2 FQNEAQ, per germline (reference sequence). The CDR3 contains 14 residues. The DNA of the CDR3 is TGTGCCAGCAGCCAAGAACCGGTGAATCAGCCCCAGCATTTT. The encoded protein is CASSQEPVNQPQHF.

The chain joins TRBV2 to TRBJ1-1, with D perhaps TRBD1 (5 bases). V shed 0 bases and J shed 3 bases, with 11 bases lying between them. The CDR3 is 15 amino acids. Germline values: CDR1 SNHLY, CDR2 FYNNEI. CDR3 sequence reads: CASSEAGGWDTEAFF. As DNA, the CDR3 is TGTGCCAGCAGTGAAGCCGGGGGATGGGACACTGAAGCTTTCTTT. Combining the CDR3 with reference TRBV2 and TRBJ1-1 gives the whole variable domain EPEVTQTPSHQVTQMGQEVILRCVPISNHLYFYWYRQILGQKVEFLVSFYNNEISEKSEIFDDQFSVERPDGSNFTLKIRSTKLEDSAMYFCASSEAGGWDTEAFFGQGTRLTVV.